Listed below are T cell receptor beta chains from one sample, sequenced in a study of T cell responses to AZD1222 COVID-19 vaccine. Measured with immunoSEQ multiplex PCR; TCRdb has only the in-frame clones, and not every one. The sample consists of some 130,000 clones, 70% to 90% of them appearing once. The sample consisted of peripheral blood, taken on day 0 of AZD1222 vaccination. The origin of the receptors is an adult in good health. Both conserved end residues are part of each CDR3. Each record gives: D gene, J gene, clone size, V gene, CDR3 protein, CDR3 DNA. A D gene is named only where the DNA matches it firmly. Size is omitted from some rows. Given values are once, few, many or a class for expanded clones.

D: -
J: TRBJ1-2
size: -
V: TRBV9
CDR3: CASSAPSREGGGYTF
DNA: TGTGCCAGCAGCGCCCCGAGTCGGGAGGGAGGAGGCTACACCTTC

D: TRBD1
J: TRBJ1-1
size: -
V: TRBV11-3
CDR3: CASSGTGVTGDTEAFF
DNA: TGTGCCAGCAGCGGGACAGGGGTTACCGGGGACACTGAAGCTTTCTTT

D: -
J: TRBJ2-1
size: many
V: TRBV7-2
CDR3: CASSLVDHPYNEQFF
DNA: TGTGCCAGCAGCTTAGTGGATCACCCATACAATGAGCAGTTCTTC

D: -
J: TRBJ1-2
size: -
V: TRBV18
CDR3: CASSPISYGYTF
DNA: TGTGCCAGCTCACCTATTAGTTATGGCTACACCTTC

D: -
J: TRBJ1-2
size: -
V: TRBV4-2
CDR3: CASSQEGTGARYGYTF
DNA: TGTGCCAGCAGCCAAGAGGGCACGGGGGCGCGCTATGGCTACACCTTC

D: TRBD2
J: TRBJ2-1
size: -
V: TRBV24-1
CDR3: CATSDPTSGSAEQFF
DNA: TGTGCCACCAGTGATCCGACTAGCGGGAGTGCTGAGCAGTTCTTC

D: TRBD2
J: TRBJ2-3
size: -
V: TRBV30
CDR3: CAWSVLGGGPGDTQYF
DNA: TGTGCCTGGAGTGTACTGGGGGGAGGGCCGGGTGATACGCAGTATTTT

D: TRBD1
J: TRBJ2-2
size: -
V: TRBV5-1
CDR3: CASSWGQGTGELFF
DNA: TGCGCCAGCAGCTGGGGACAGGGTACCGGGGAGCTGTTTTTT

D: -
J: TRBJ1-2
size: -
V: TRBV30
CDR3: CAWSVLRAGSAYGYTF
DNA: TGTGCCTGGAGTGTACTTCGGGCAGGTTCAGCCTATGGCTACACCTTC

D: -
J: TRBJ2-7
size: -
V: TRBV30
CDR3: CAWSVEVGTQGSRYEQYF
DNA: TGTGCCTGGAGTGTAGAGGTCGGGACCCAGGGCAGCAGGTACGAGCAGTACTTC

D: TRBD1
J: TRBJ1-1
size: -
V: TRBV7-9
CDR3: CASSFGDRKAFF
DNA: TGTGCCAGCAGCTTTGGGGACAGGAAAGCTTTCTTT

D: -
J: TRBJ2-2
size: -
V: TRBV5-4
CDR3: CASSSQGRGAGELFF
DNA: TGTGCCAGCAGCTCCCAGGGGAGGGGTGCCGGGGAGCTGTTTTTT

D: TRBD2
J: TRBJ2-2
size: -
V: TRBV12-5
CDR3: CASGRHSGTSGGLSNTGELFF
DNA: TGTGCTAGTGGAAGGCACAGCGGGACTAGCGGGGGCCTATCGAACACCGGGGAGCTGTTTTTT

D: -
J: TRBJ1-2
size: -
V: TRBV6-2/TRBV6-3
CDR3: CASSAGYGYTF
DNA: TGTGCCAGCAGTGCAGGGTACGGCTACACCTTC

D: -
J: TRBJ2-2
size: -
V: TRBV7-2
CDR3: CASSFSSVGELFF
DNA: TGTGCCAGCAGCTTTAGTTCTGTCGGGGAGCTGTTTTTT

D: -
J: TRBJ1-1
size: -
V: TRBV11-1
CDR3: CASSGGYTEAFF
DNA: TGTGCCAGCAGCGGGGGGTACACTGAAGCTTTCTTT

D: TRBD2
J: TRBJ2-7
size: -
V: TRBV11-3
CDR3: CASSQTSGSGYEQYF
DNA: TGTGCCAGCAGCCAGACTAGCGGGAGTGGGTACGAGCAGTACTTC

D: -
J: TRBJ1-2
size: -
V: TRBV6-1
CDR3: CASSEPGQRDYGYTF
DNA: TGTGCCAGCAGTGAGCCCGGACAGCGGGACTATGGCTACACCTTC

D: -
J: TRBJ1-4
size: -
V: TRBV5-1
CDR3: CASSLAGQGFFNEKLFF
DNA: TGCGCCAGCAGCTTGGCCGGTCAGGGGTTCTTTAATGAAAAACTGTTTTTT

D: -
J: TRBJ2-3
size: -
V: TRBV14
CDR3: CASSRMRDTQYF
DNA: TGTGCCAGCAGCCGTATGAGAGATACGCAGTATTTT

D: -
J: TRBJ2-2
size: -
V: TRBV24-1
CDR3: CATSDLMELFF
DNA: TGTGCCACCAGTGATTTAATGGAGCTGTTTTTT

D: -
J: TRBJ1-1
size: once
V: TRBV18
CDR3: CASSPSGATEAFF
DNA: TGTGCCAGCTCACCTTCAGGGGCCACTGAAGCTTTCTTT

D: -
J: TRBJ1-2
size: once
V: TRBV7-9
CDR3: CASSLVGTHNYGYTF
DNA: TGTGCCAGCAGCTTAGTAGGGACACACAACTATGGCTACACCTTC

D: -
J: TRBJ1-3
size: -
V: TRBV7-9
CDR3: CASSSSSGNTIYF
DNA: TGTGCCAGCAGCTCAAGCTCTGGAAACACCATATATTTT

D: TRBD2
J: TRBJ2-3
size: -
V: TRBV11-3
CDR3: CASSLGPGLAGGRRDTQYF
DNA: TGTGCCAGCAGCTTAGGCCCGGGACTAGCGGGGGGGCGTAGAGATACGCAGTATTTT

D: TRBD1
J: TRBJ2-7
size: -
V: TRBV6-5
CDR3: CASSYGQGTYEQYF
DNA: TGTGCCAGCAGTTACGGACAGGGAACCTACGAGCAGTACTTC

D: -
J: TRBJ1-2
size: few
V: TRBV30
CDR3: CAWRVGQGSVYGYTF
DNA: TGTGCCTGGAGGGTGGGGCAGGGCTCTGTATATGGCTACACCTTC

D: -
J: TRBJ1-5
size: -
V: TRBV11-2
CDR3: CASSLGPGGGNQPQHF
DNA: TGTGCCAGCAGCTTAGGTCCGGGGGGGGGCAATCAGCCCCAGCATTTT

D: TRBD1
J: TRBJ1-5
size: -
V: TRBV27
CDR3: CASRGQPYSNQPQHF
DNA: TGTGCCAGCAGGGGACAGCCGTATAGCAATCAGCCCCAGCATTTT

D: -
J: TRBJ1-2
size: few
V: TRBV6-5
CDR3: CASSYWGEGANYGYTF
DNA: TGTGCCAGCAGTTATTGGGGTGAAGGAGCTAACTATGGCTACACCTTC

D: TRBD2
J: TRBJ2-7
size: -
V: TRBV4-3
CDR3: CASSQEGGSSYEQYF
DNA: TGCGCCAGCAGCCAAGAGGGCGGGAGCTCCTACGAGCAGTACTTC

D: -
J: TRBJ2-1
size: -
V: TRBV6-5
CDR3: CAVHGGVDEQFF
DNA: TGTGCCGTCCACGGCGGTGTCGATGAGCAGTTCTTC

D: TRBD1
J: TRBJ1-4
size: -
V: TRBV27
CDR3: CASNHRGRVDEKLFF
DNA: TGTGCCAGCAATCACAGGGGGCGGGTTGATGAAAAACTGTTTTTT

D: -
J: TRBJ1-1
size: -
V: TRBV9
CDR3: CASSVSGLENTEAFF
DNA: TGTGCCAGCAGCGTCTCAGGGTTGGAGAACACTGAAGCTTTCTTT

D: -
J: TRBJ1-4
size: -
V: TRBV5-5
CDR3: CASSSRMNDEKLFF
DNA: TGTGCCAGCTCAAGTAGGATGAACGATGAAAAACTGTTTTTT

D: -
J: TRBJ2-7
size: -
V: TRBV30
CDR3: CAWTPPGTRSSYEQYF
DNA: TGTGCCTGGACCCCCCCGGGAACCAGGAGCTCCTACGAGCAGTACTTC

D: TRBD2
J: TRBJ2-1
size: -
V: TRBV4-3
CDR3: CASSQREGSEQFF
DNA: TGCGCCAGCAGCCAACGGGAGGGTAGTGAGCAGTTCTTC

D: -
J: TRBJ1-1
size: -
V: TRBV10-3
CDR3: CAIRRTDENTEAFF
DNA: TGTGCCATCAGGCGGACGGATGAGAACACTGAAGCTTTCTTT

D: TRBD1
J: TRBJ1-1
size: -
V: TRBV19
CDR3: CASSMRMTGGDTEAFF
DNA: TGTGCCAGTAGTATGCGAATGACAGGGGGGGACACTGAAGCTTTCTTT

D: TRBD1
J: TRBJ1-2
size: -
V: TRBV18
CDR3: CASSKEFRGSGYTF
DNA: TGTGCCAGCTCAAAAGAATTCAGGGGGTCTGGCTACACCTTC

D: -
J: TRBJ2-2
size: -
V: TRBV2
CDR3: CASSAEGTGELFF
DNA: TGTGCCAGCAGTGCGGAGGGGACCGGGGAGCTGTTTTTT

D: TRBD1
J: TRBJ1-1
size: once
V: TRBV6-6
CDR3: CASRQGWDTEAFF
DNA: TGTGCCAGCAGACAGGGGTGGGACACTGAAGCTTTCTTT

D: TRBD1
J: TRBJ1-2
size: -
V: TRBV7-2
CDR3: CASSLPRDRRGYGYTF
DNA: TGTGCCAGCAGCCTACCCCGGGACAGGCGAGGCTATGGCTACACCTTC

D: -
J: TRBJ2-3
size: few
V: TRBV12-3/TRBV12-4
CDR3: CASSLVDTQYF
DNA: TGTGCCAGCAGTTTAGTGGATACGCAGTATTTT

D: TRBD1
J: TRBJ1-5
size: -
V: TRBV7-6
CDR3: CASSLEGQGGLQPQHF
DNA: TGTGCCAGCAGCTTAGAAGGGCAGGGGGGGCTTCAGCCCCAGCATTTT

D: TRBD2
J: TRBJ2-3
size: -
V: TRBV6-1
CDR3: CASSEWTSGTYTQYF
DNA: TGTGCCAGCAGTGAATGGACTAGCGGGACGTATACGCAGTATTTT

D: -
J: TRBJ2-7
size: -
V: TRBV10-2
CDR3: CASSESPRTTGYEQYF
DNA: TGCGCCAGCAGTGAGTCGCCTCGGACGACCGGGTACGAGCAGTACTTC

D: TRBD1
J: TRBJ2-2
size: once
V: TRBV4-1
CDR3: CASSQRTGLVDTGELFF
DNA: TGCGCCAGCAGCCAGAGGACAGGGTTAGTCGACACCGGGGAGCTGTTTTTT

D: -
J: TRBJ2-3
size: few
V: TRBV11-3
CDR3: CASSSGLTDTQYF
DNA: TGTGCCAGCAGCTCGGGACTCACAGATACGCAGTATTTT

D: -
J: TRBJ2-5
size: -
V: TRBV5-1
CDR3: CASSSRGSETQYF
DNA: TGCGCCAGCAGCTCACGGGGGTCAGAGACCCAGTACTTC

D: -
J: TRBJ1-2
size: -
V: TRBV11-2
CDR3: CAIEQDNYGYTF
DNA: TGTGCCATCGAACAGGACAACTATGGCTACACCTTC

D: TRBD1
J: TRBJ1-2
size: -
V: TRBV6-2/TRBV6-3
CDR3: CASSYPRDSDPNYGYTF
DNA: TGTGCCAGCAGTTACCCCCGGGACAGCGATCCTAACTATGGCTACACCTTC

D: -
J: TRBJ1-1
size: -
V: TRBV27
CDR3: CASSGGPGRGTEAFF
DNA: TGTGCCAGCAGCGGAGGGCCGGGAAGGGGCACTGAAGCTTTCTTT

D: TRBD1
J: TRBJ1-1
size: -
V: TRBV9
CDR3: CASSAGQGGGTEAFF
DNA: TGTGCCAGCAGCGCAGGACAGGGAGGCGGCACTGAAGCTTTCTTT

D: -
J: TRBJ1-1
size: -
V: TRBV30
CDR3: CAWSALVAGRTEAFF
DNA: TGTGCCTGGAGTGCCCTGGTTGCAGGGCGGACTGAAGCTTTCTTT

D: TRBD1
J: TRBJ2-5
size: -
V: TRBV24-1
CDR3: CATSDPGTGGGKTQYF
DNA: TGTGCCACCAGTGATCCCGGGACAGGGGGCGGAAAGACCCAGTACTTC

D: -
J: TRBJ2-2
size: -
V: TRBV6-6
CDR3: CASSWGLNTGELFF
DNA: TGTGCCAGCTCCTGGGGGCTGAACACCGGGGAGCTGTTTTTT

D: TRBD2
J: TRBJ2-7
size: -
V: TRBV7-3
CDR3: CASSLTGTVPSGRSSYEQYF
DNA: TGTGCCAGCAGCTTAACCGGAACAGTACCTAGCGGGAGGAGCTCCTACGAGCAGTACTTC